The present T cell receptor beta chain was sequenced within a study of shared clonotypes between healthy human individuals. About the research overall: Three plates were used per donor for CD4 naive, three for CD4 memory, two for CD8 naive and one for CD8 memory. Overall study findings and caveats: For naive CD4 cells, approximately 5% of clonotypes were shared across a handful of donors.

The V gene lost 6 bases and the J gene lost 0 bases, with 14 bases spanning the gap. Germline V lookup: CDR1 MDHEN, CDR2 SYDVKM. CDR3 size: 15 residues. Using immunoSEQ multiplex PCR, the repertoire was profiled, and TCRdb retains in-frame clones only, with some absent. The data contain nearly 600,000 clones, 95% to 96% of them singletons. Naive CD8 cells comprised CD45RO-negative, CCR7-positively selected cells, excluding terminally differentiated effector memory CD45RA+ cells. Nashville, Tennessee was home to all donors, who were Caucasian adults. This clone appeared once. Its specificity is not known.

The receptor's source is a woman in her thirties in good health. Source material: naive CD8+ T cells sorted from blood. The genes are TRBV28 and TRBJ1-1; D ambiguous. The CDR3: CASSLTETMNTEAFF. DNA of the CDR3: TGTGCCAGCAGCCTTACTGAGACTATGAACACTGAAGCTTTCTTT.